These 29 T cell receptor beta chains came from one sample sequenced in a study of blood T cell repertoires in COVID-19. Profiled with immunoSEQ multiplex PCR; TCRdb holds only in-frame clones, not every one. The profile shows some 100,000 clones, approximately 82% of them singletons. The sample taken for sequencing was peripheral blood. The source of these receptors is a woman aged 55 to 70 with acute or convalescent COVID-19.

J is TRBJ1-1 and V is TRBV5-1; 7 bases are a match to TRBD1. Germline-derived CDR1 and CDR2 are SGHRS and YFSETQ. The CDR3 runs 15 residues. Trimming removed 4 bases from V and 1 base from J; junction bases left unmatched: 7. The CDR3: CASSARTGGNTEAFF. In DNA, the CDR3 is TGCGCCAGCAGCGCCCGGACAGGTGGGAACACTGAAGCTTTCTTT.

This chain links TRBV19 with TRBJ2-3, with 7 bases lining up with TRBD1. The V gene end was trimmed by 6 bases and the J gene end by 3 bases; junction bases not matched to a gene: 15. From germline, CDR1 is LNHDA and CDR2 SQIVND (reference sequence). This CDR3 contains 17 residues. In nucleotides, the CDR3 is TGTGCCAGTAGCCCCCACCAGGACAGGTGGGGGACAGATACGCAGTATTTT. It encodes CASSPHQDRWGTDTQYF.

The chain employs TRBV29-1 and TRBJ2-7, with a possible D match to TRBD1 (5 bases). Germline V CDR1 and CDR2: SQVTM, ANQGSEA. The CDR3 spans 15 residues. V was shortened by 6 bases and J by 2 bases, with 20 bases between the two germline ends. The CDR3 protein is CSVIKTEREAYEQYF. In nucleotides, the CDR3 is TGCAGCGTAATTAAGACAGAAAGAGAAGCCTACGAGCAGTACTTC.

V gene TRBV27 combines with J gene TRBJ1-1; 7 bases are shared with TRBD1. Germline values: CDR1 MNHEY, CDR2 SMNVEV (reference sequence). This CDR3 spans 15 amino acids. The ends lost 5 bases at V and 5 bases at J; junction bases unmatched: 11. The CDR3 nucleotides read TGTGCCAGCAGTACCGACAGGGTGGGTGGGACTGAAGCTTTCTTT. This encodes CASSTDRVGGTEAFF.

This clone was recorded a few times. The chain uses TRBV24-1 and TRBJ2-1; 12 bases map to TRBD2. Looked up from germline, CDR1 is KGHDR and CDR2 is SFDVKD. There are 18 residues in the CDR3. Germline trimming cut 4 bases from V and 0 bases from J; bases unmatched to any gene: 6. The CDR3 nucleotides read TGTGCCACCAGTGACCGGACTAGCGGGGTGAGCTCCTACAATGAGCAGTTCTTC. Translation: CATSDRTSGVSSYNEQFF.

This chain uses TRBV5-1 with TRBJ1-1; no clear D. Germline CDR1 and CDR2: SGHRS and YFSETQ. V lost 1 base, J lost 0 bases, and 16 bases lay in between. The CDR3 has 17 residues. Here the CDR3 DNA reads TGCGCCAGCAGCTTGACCCTACAGCTCCGGTTGAACACTGAAGCTTTCTTT. It codes for CASSLTLQLRLNTEAFF.

In DNA form, the CDR3 reads TGCAGCGTTGAAGGACCTAGCATTGAGACCCAGTACTTC. As protein: CSVEGPSIETQYF. V and J are TRBV29-1 and TRBJ2-5, with TRBD2 as a possible D gene (5 bases). The germline V and J ends were trimmed by 1 base and 5 bases, with 11 bases remaining between them. This CDR3 has 13 residues. Germline CDR1 is SQVTM and CDR2 is ANQGSEA.

The chain employs TRBV10-1 and TRBJ2-1; TRBD1 matches 10 bases. Germline CDR1 is WNHNN and CDR2 is SYGVQD (reference sequence). The CDR3 runs to 15 residues. With 3 bases clipped from V and 8 bases from J, the junction kept 7 bases outside the gene matches. The chain's CDR3 is CASSELTGGRDEQFF. In DNA, the CDR3 is TGCGCCAGCAGTGAATTGACAGGGGGCAGGGATGAGCAGTTCTTC.

This chain uses TRBV5-1 with TRBJ2-2, with 10 bases fitting TRBD1. With 2 bases clipped from V and 3 bases from J, the junction kept 1 base outside the gene matches. Germline V gene lookup returns CDR1 SGHRS and CDR2 YFSETQ. The CDR3 runs 15 residues. This chain's CDR3 is CASSLGTGDTGELFF. The CDR3 bases are TGCGCCAGCAGCTTAGGGACAGGGGACACCGGGGAGCTGTTTTTT.

V is TRBV11-3 and J is TRBJ1-5; D gene ambiguous. CDR3 size: 18 residues. Trimming left V 4 bases short and J 0 bases short, with 19 bases between. Germline V lookup: CDR1 SGHNT, CDR2 YENEEA. The CDR3 region has the DNA TGTGCCAGCAGCTCGGGTCCGGGATCCGATTATAGCAATCAGCCCCAGCATTTT. This sequence encodes CASSSGPGSDYSNQPQHF.

V is TRBV24-1 and J is TRBJ2-1; 10 nucleotides agree with TRBD2. The J segment lost 5 bases and the V segment lost 7 bases, leaving 4 bases of the junction unmatched. The germline V gene has CDR1 KGHDR and CDR2 SFDVKD. This CDR3 has 14 amino acids. The chain's CDR3 is CATRGSGGNNEQFF. The CDR3 DNA sequence: TGTGCCACCAGGGGTAGCGGGGGGAACAATGAGCAGTTCTTC.

This chain links TRBV5-6 with TRBJ2-5; TRBD2 matches at 7 bases. This CDR3 is 16 amino acids long. Germline V CDR1 and CDR2: SGHDT, YYEEEE. V lost 1 base to trimming and J lost 1 base; unmatched junction nucleotides: 7. CDR3 nucleotide sequence: TGTGCCAGCAGCTTGTTTGGGCGGGAGCTCCAAGAGACCCAGTACTTC. It specifies CASSLFGRELQETQYF.

V usage is TRBV7-9 and J usage is TRBJ1-1, with a tentative D call TRBD1 (5 bases). Trimming pared 1 base from V and 5 bases from J, leaving 11 bases between. The CDR3 contains 14 residues. The germline gives CDR1 SEHNR, CDR2 FQNEAQ (reference sequence). As DNA, the CDR3 is TGTGCCAGCAGCTTAGGGGGACGGGAGACTGAAGCTTTCTTT. Translating it yields CASSLGGRETEAFF.

This clone was counted a single time. The chain combines TRBV7-3 with TRBJ1-4, with D hard to call. Germline assignment: CDR1 SGHTA and CDR2 FQGTGA. V was shortened by 2 bases and J by 1 base, with 14 bases between the two germline ends. CDR3 length: 17 residues. CDR3 in amino acids: CASSLDPETGTNEKLFF. Written as DNA, the CDR3 is TGTGCCAGCAGCTTAGATCCAGAAACGGGAACTAATGAAAAACTGTTTTTT.

V and J are TRBV30 and TRBJ1-2, with no clear D. Trimming cost V 2 bases and J 8 bases, with 15 bases left between them. The CDR3 loop spans 13 amino acids. The V gene's germline CDR1 is GTSNPN and CDR2 SVGIG (reference sequence). This chain's CDR3 is CAWSFSEAGGYTF. The CDR3 nucleotides read TGTGCCTGGAGTTTTTCGGAAGCGGGGGGCTACACCTTC.

This chain links TRBV29-1 with TRBJ1-1; the D gene is possibly TRBD1 (5 bases). With 7 bases removed from V and 1 base from J, the gap between germline ends came to 13 bases. CDR3 length: 13 amino acids. Per the germline V gene, CDR1 is SQVTM and CDR2 is ANQGSEA. The CDR3 nucleotides read TGCAGCGGCGCACAGGTTAGGAACACTGAAGCTTTCTTT. Its translation: CSGAQVRNTEAFF.

The V call is TRBV21-1, the J call TRBJ1-3; the D call of TRBD1 is as the table states it, not checked on the DNA. TRBV21-1 is annotated as a pseudogene. The CDR3 loop spans 15 amino acids. CDR3 nucleotides: TGTGCCAGCTGCCGGGGACATGTCACTGGAAACACCATATATTTT. Its translation is CASCRGHVTGNTIYF.

This chain joins TRBV18 and TRBJ2-1, with D unresolved. V lost 2 bases and J 8 bases, leaving 13 bases between the germline ends. Germline CDR1 reads KGHSH; CDR2 reads LQKENI. This CDR3 comprises 14 residues. Here the CDR3 DNA reads TGTGCCAGCTCACCAGCTGTTTTAGAAGATGAGCAGTTCTTC. It codes for CASSPAVLEDEQFF.

The V gene is TRBV29-1, the J gene TRBJ1-4; 8 bases align to TRBD1. Germline loops: CDR1 SQVTM, CDR2 ANQGSEA. With V trimmed by 6 bases and J by 8 bases, 5 bases remained unmatched. CDR3 length: 12 residues. CDR3 in amino acids: CSVGQGNEKLFF. CDR3 nucleotides: TGCAGCGTCGGACAGGGCAACGAAAAACTGTTTTTT.

Only one count was recorded for this clone. Because the CDR3 is missing its conserved closing phenylalanine or tryptophan, this is likely a read error. The DNA is left out, because the CDR3 cannot be placed on it with certainty; the CDR3 is given as TCRdb lists it. This chain links TRBV30 with TRBJ2-7; the listed D gene, TRBD2, was not tested against the DNA. The CDR3 extends over 12 residues, inclusive of both ends. Germline V gene lookup returns CDR1 GTSNPN and CDR2 SVGIG (reference sequence). The CDR3 spells CAWSRDLPPPIL.

This clone was picked up one time. This chain joins TRBV14 and TRBJ2-3, with D uncertain. CDR1 is SGHDN, CDR2 FVKESK, per germline. The CDR3 is made up of 14 amino acids. Trimming shortened V by 4 bases and J by 0 bases, and 8 bases separated the two germline ends. The CDR3 loop reads CASSPVASTDTQYF. CDR3 nucleotide sequence: TGTGCCAGCAGCCCCGTGGCTAGCACAGATACGCAGTATTTT.

V usage is TRBV30 and J usage is TRBJ1-4; TRBD1 matches at 7 bases. Germline loops: CDR1 GTSNPN, CDR2 SVGIG (reference sequence). The V gene end was trimmed by 3 bases and the J gene end by 7 bases; junction bases not matched to a gene: 8. The CDR3 is 14 residues long. The CDR3: CAWSRGRDSEKLFF. DNA for the CDR3: TGTGCCTGGAGCCGGGGCAGGGACAGTGAAAAACTGTTTTTT.

The chain recombines TRBV7-2 with TRBJ1-4; tentatively, D is TRBD1 (6 bases). V was trimmed by 4 bases and J by 6 bases, leaving 18 bases between them. The CDR3 contains 16 residues. Germline assignment: CDR1 SGHTA and CDR2 FQGNSA. For the CDR3, the DNA is TGTGCCAGCAGCTCAAGCTACAGGGACGGCGATGAAAAACTGTTTTTT. As protein: CASSSSYRDGDEKLFF.

The chain is built from TRBV11-2 and TRBJ1-1; D remains unclear. This CDR3 is 14 amino acids long. CDR1 is SGHAT and CDR2 is FQNNGV in the germline V gene. The ends were cut back, 7 bases at V and 1 base at J, with 13 bases in the middle. The CDR3 DNA sequence: TGTGCCAGCACCCCCCAGGTGGCGAACACTGAAGCTTTCTTT. Translated, it gives CASTPQVANTEAFF.

The chain has TRBV7-2 and TRBJ1-2; D uncertain. This CDR3 is 14 amino acids long. From germline, CDR1 is SGHTA and CDR2 FQGNSA. Trimming took 2 bases from V and 1 from J, leaving 8 bases between them. The CDR3: CASSLNGDNYGYTF. The CDR3 region has the DNA TGTGCCAGCAGCTTAAACGGAGATAACTATGGCTACACCTTC.

The J gene is TRBJ1-3, the V gene TRBV18, with 8 bases identical to TRBD1. Germline assignment: CDR1 KGHSH and CDR2 LQKENI. This CDR3 has 15 amino acids. Losses at the gene ends were 2 bases for V and 4 bases for J; bases not matched to a gene: 4. CDR3 amino acids: CASSPGTGPGNTIYF. For the CDR3, the DNA is TGTGCCAGCTCACCAGGGACAGGCCCCGGAAACACCATATATTTT. The entire variable domain, with the rest obtained from reference TRBV18 and TRBJ1-3, is as follows: NAGVMQNPRHLVRRRGQEARLRCSPMKGHSHVYWYRQLPEEGLKFMVYLQKENIIDESGMPKERFSAEFPKEGPSILRIQQVVRGDSAAYFCASSPGTGPGNTIYFGEGSWLTVV.

The chain is built from TRBV2 and TRBJ1-5; 9 nucleotides agree with TRBD1. The CDR3 spans 15 residues. Losses at the gene ends were 5 bases for V and 5 bases for J; bases not matched to a gene: 7. Germline loops: CDR1 SNHLY, CDR2 FYNNEI. The CDR3 DNA reads TGTGCCAGCAGTCCCCGGACAGGGGCGGATCAGCCCCAGCATTTT. As protein: CASSPRTGADQPQHF.

This clone has more than one count but fewer than ten. The gene calls are TRBV28 and TRBJ2-5, with D possibly TRBD1 on 6 matching bases. This CDR3 comprises 13 residues. V was trimmed by 10 bases and J by 2 bases, leaving 14 bases between them. CDR1 is MDHEN and CDR2 is SYDVKM in the germline V gene. CDR3 DNA: TGTGCCACGCTACAGGGTAATCAAGAGACCCAGTACTTC. This sequence encodes CATLQGNQETQYF.

This clone was counted a single time. The rearrangement joins TRBV5-1 to TRBJ1-1, with a weak D call TRBD1 (6 bases). Trimming cost V 7 bases and J 8 bases, with 12 bases left between them. The CDR3 runs 11 residues. The germline V gene has CDR1 SGHRS and CDR2 YFSETQ. CDR3 nucleotide sequence: TGCGCCAGCTCAGGGGCCGGGGAAGCTTTCTTT. Translation gives CASSGAGEAFF. The whole variable domain, remainder taken from reference TRBV5-1 and TRBJ1-1, is KAGVTQTPRYLIKTRGQQVTLSCSPISGHRSVSWYQQTPGQGLQFLFEYFSETQRNKGNFPGRFSGRQFSNSRSEMNVSTLELGDSALYLCASSGAGEAFFGQGTRLTVV.